The count of the clone carrying this T cell receptor (beta chain) is one. The antigen is unknown. The CDR3 length is 14 residues. Trimming removed 3 bases from V and 6 bases from J, with 12 bases in between. The germline CDR1 and CDR2 sequences are KGHDR and SFDVKD. This sample stems from a study of T cell responses to AZD1222 COVID-19 vaccine. Study observations and caveats: Across the whole spike, CD4 TCRs peaked at regions 160-218 and 743-854.

Here immunoSEQ multiplex PCR was the method, and the copy in TCRdb shows in-frame clones only, minus some. The data show some 150,000 clones, approximately 89% seen once. The rearrangement uses TRBV24-1 and TRBJ2-3, with a weak D call TRBD2 (7 bases). The origin of this receptor is an adult in good health. The sample here was peripheral blood, taken on day 0 of MenACWY control vaccination. CDR3 protein: CATSDRGGADTQYF. For the CDR3, the DNA is TGTGCCACCAGTGATAGGGGGGGAGCTGATACGCAGTATTTT.